This T cell receptor (beta chain) originates from a study of glioma-infiltrating T cells after dendritic cell vaccination. As for time point: after dendritic cell vaccination, including at tumor progression/relapse. Profiled with immunoSEQ multiplex PCR; TCRdb holds only in-frame clones, not every one. The sample has 85,000 to 100,000 clones, less than 85% seen once. V was pared by 6 bases and J by 3 bases, with 6 bases of the junction left unmatched. Germline V gives CDR1 MDHEN, CDR2 SYDVKM. The CDR3 has 14 residues. The chain joins TRBV28 to TRBJ2-5; TRBD1 aligns across 8 bases. Sample: blood, taken after dendritic cell vaccination. The TCR sequence derives from a human donor with glioblastoma. Here the CDR3 reads CASRPTDREETQYF. CDR3 in DNA: TGTGCCAGCAGGCCGACGGACAGGGAAGAGACCCAGTACTTC.